The next 26 T cell receptor beta chains were all read from a single sample in a study of shared clonotypes between healthy human individuals. The method was immunoSEQ multiplex PCR; TCRdb's version includes in-frame clones alone and lacks a portion of them. Of 550,000 to 600,000 clones in the sample, 95% to 98% were seen once. Naive-designated CD8 cells lacked CD45RO, were positively enriched for CCR7, and omitted terminally differentiated effector memory CD45RA+ cells. Sequencing input: naive CD8+ T cells sorted from blood. The source of these receptors is a man younger than 40 in good health.

The genes are TRBV2 and TRBJ2-6; D is uncertain. V lost 5 bases and J 2 bases, leaving 7 bases between the germline ends. The germline CDR1 and CDR2 sequences are SNHLY and FYNNEI. This CDR3 is built from 14 residues. CDR3 DNA: TGTGCCAGCAGTAGGGATCCTGGGGCCAACGTCCTGACTTTC. Protein product: CASSRDPGANVLTF. The variable domain in full, completed from reference TRBV2 and TRBJ2-6, reads EPEVTQTPSHQVTQMGQEVILRCVPISNHLYFYWYRQILGQKVEFLVSFYNNEISEKSEIFDDQFSVERPDGSNFTLKIRSTKLEDSAMYFCASSRDPGANVLTFGAGSRLTVL.

The chain combines TRBV4-1 with TRBJ2-5, with D perhaps TRBD2 (6 bases). This CDR3 spans 14 amino acids. Looked up from germline, CDR1 is MGHRA and CDR2 is YSYEKL. Deletions cut 4 bases from V and 5 bases from J, with 14 bases between. The CDR3 DNA sequence: TGCGCCAGCAGCCTGATTACGGGAGTGGAGACCCAGTACTTC. It encodes CASSLITGVETQYF.

CDR3 bases: TGCAGCGTTGGGGACGGCTCCTACGAGCAGTACTTC. Residues: CSVGDGSYEQYF. The genes are TRBV29-1 and TRBJ2-7; either TRBD1 or TRBD2 may fit D (5 bases each). Germline assignment: CDR1 SQVTM and CDR2 ANQGSEA. V lost 4 bases to trimming and J lost 0 bases, with 7 bases between them. CDR3 size: 12 residues.

The V call is TRBV4-1, the J call TRBJ2-1; TRBD2 might be the D (5 bases). Trimming stripped 0 bases from V and 5 bases from J, with 11 bases between. This CDR3 spans 15 amino acids. Germline V gene data show CDR1 as MGHRA and CDR2 as YSYEKL. Written as DNA, the CDR3 is TGCGCCAGCAGCCAAGAGGGAACTAGGAACAATGAGCAGTTCTTC. Amino acid sequence: CASSQEGTRNNEQFF.

This chain joins TRBV27 and TRBJ2-7; a possible D gene is TRBD2 (5 bases). Trimming took off 3 bases at V and 2 bases at J, with 8 bases between the two ends. In germline, CDR1 is MNHEY, CDR2 SMNVEV (reference sequence). CDR3 size: 13 residues. The CDR3 bases are TGTGCCAGCAGTTTTCGGGGTGCCTACGAGCAGTACTTC. Translating gives CASSFRGAYEQYF.

This rearrangement joins TRBV4-2 to TRBJ2-2; D is possibly TRBD1 (5 bases). This CDR3 is 16 amino acids long. Germline V gene sequence: CDR1 LGHNA, CDR2 YNFKEQ. Trimming pared 2 bases from V and 4 bases from J, leaving 14 bases between. Here the CDR3 reads CASSQYIDSPTGELFF. The CDR3 DNA reads as TGTGCCAGCAGCCAATATATCGACAGCCCCACCGGGGAGCTGTTTTTT.

CDR3 in DNA: TGTGCCAGCAGTTATCAAGGATGGAATGAGCAGTTCTTC. Translated: CASSYQGWNEQFF. The V gene is TRBV11-2, the J gene TRBJ2-1; no clear D. The germline V gene has CDR1 SGHAT and CDR2 FQNNGV. Trimming cost V 6 bases and J 7 bases, with 13 bases left between them. CDR3 length: 13 residues. Complete variable domain (other parts from reference TRBV11-2 and TRBJ2-1): EAGVAQSPRYKIIEKRQSVAFWCNPISGHATLYWYQQILGQGPKLLIQFQNNGVVDDSQLPKDRFSAERLKGVDSTLKIQPAKLEDSAVYLCASSYQGWNEQFFGPGTRLTVL.

The CDR3 reads CASRSGSGDEQFF. As DNA, the CDR3 is TGTGCCAGCAGGAGCGGGAGTGGGGATGAGCAGTTCTTC. V is TRBV27 and J is TRBJ2-1, with 8 bases aligning to TRBD2. The CDR3 sequence is 13 residues long. V trimming: 6 bases; J trimming: 8 bases; junction bases outside the gene matches: 6. Germline V gene sequence: CDR1 MNHEY, CDR2 SMNVEV (reference sequence).

This chain joins TRBV10-3 and TRBJ1-5; D is possibly TRBD1 (6 bases). V shed 2 bases and J shed 6 bases, with 14 bases lying between them. Germline V CDR1 and CDR2: ENHRY, SYGVKD. The CDR3 has 15 amino acids. CDR3 loop: CAISELDKGGQPQHF. DNA of the CDR3: TGTGCCATCAGTGAGCTGGACAAGGGGGGTCAGCCCCAGCATTTT.

The chain carries TRBV19 and TRBJ2-1; D gene unclear. The ends were cut back, 7 bases at V and 8 bases at J, with 18 bases in the middle. Germline CDR1 is LNHDA and CDR2 is SQIVND (reference sequence). The CDR3 contains 14 residues. The CDR3 spells CASKIQPHVDEQFF. In DNA form, the CDR3 reads TGTGCCAGTAAAATCCAGCCACATGTGGATGAGCAGTTCTTC.

The chain links TRBV6-1 to TRBJ1-3; D possibly corresponds to TRBD1 (5 bases). Trimming pared 4 bases from V and 7 bases from J, leaving 14 bases between. The CDR3 totals 14 residues. CDR1 and CDR2 from the germline V gene are MNHNS and SASEGT. The CDR3 DNA reads TGTGCCAGCAGTGTGCCAGGGTTATGGAACACCATATATTTT. This translates into CASSVPGLWNTIYF.

The rearrangement uses TRBV28 and TRBJ2-1; TRBD2 agrees at 8 bases. CDR3 size: 13 residues. Germline CDR1 reads MDHEN; CDR2 reads SYDVKM. V shed 9 bases and J 12 bases; nucleotides not matched to a gene: 13. CDR3 region: CASRTSLKLGQFF. CDR3 bases: TGTGCCAGTAGGACTAGCTTAAAACTAGGGCAGTTCTTC.

This clone was seen a single time. The chain is built from TRBV28 and TRBJ2-3; a possible D gene is TRBD2 (5 bases). The CDR3 extends over 14 amino acids. The V gene lost 3 bases and the J gene lost 6 bases, with 13 bases spanning the gap. Germline V lookup: CDR1 MDHEN, CDR2 SYDVKM. CDR3 DNA: TGTGCCAGCAGTTTGGCGGGCCTGGTCGATACGCAGTATTTT. This gives the protein CASSLAGLVDTQYF.

This chain joins TRBV9 and TRBJ2-1; 8 bases are shared with TRBD2. With 2 bases clipped from V and 0 bases from J, the junction kept 1 base outside the gene matches. The CDR3 loop spans 15 amino acids. Germline values: CDR1 SGDLS, CDR2 YYNGEE. The CDR3 protein is CASSVSGVSYNEQFF. CDR3 DNA: TGTGCCAGCAGCGTTAGCGGGGTCTCCTACAATGAGCAGTTCTTC.

The V gene is TRBV2, the J gene TRBJ1-1; D remains ambiguous. The V and J ends lost 3 bases and 7 bases respectively, with 3 bases between them. The germline CDR1 and CDR2 sequences are SNHLY and FYNNEI. CDR3 size: 10 residues. The CDR3 DNA reads as TGTGCCAGCAGTGATTATGAAGCTTTCTTT. It is translated as CASSDYEAFF.

The chain links TRBV18 to TRBJ1-2; maybe TRBD1 (6 bases). The CDR3 is 13 amino acids. V was trimmed by 0 bases and J by 8 bases, leaving 10 bases between them. The germline V gene has CDR1 KGHSH and CDR2 LQKENI. The CDR3 DNA reads TGTGCCAGCTCACCACCAGGGGGTTCCGGCTACACCTTC. It is translated as CASSPPGGSGYTF.

V usage is TRBV11-2 and J usage is TRBJ2-7, with TRBD2 as a possible D gene (6 bases). With 6 bases removed from V and 6 bases from J, the gap between germline ends came to 12 bases. The germline gives CDR1 SGHAT, CDR2 FQNNGV. This CDR3 spans 12 amino acids. The CDR3 is CASRPAGREQYF. CDR3 nucleotides: TGTGCCAGCAGACCCGCGGGGCGCGAGCAGTACTTC.

This clone was found once. The chain couples TRBV14 to TRBJ2-3; D is unresolved. Trimming cost V 0 bases and J 1 base, with 8 bases left between them. The CDR3 length is 15 residues. Germline CDR1 is SGHDN and CDR2 is FVKESK. Here the CDR3 reads CASSQEGFRTDTQYF. CDR3 bases: TGTGCCAGCAGCCAAGAAGGGTTCCGCACAGATACGCAGTATTTT. Complete variable domain (other parts from reference TRBV14 and TRBJ2-3): EAGVTQFPSHSVIEKGQTVTLRCDPISGHDNLYWYRRVMGKEIKFLLHFVKESKQDESGMPNNRFLAERTGGTYSTLKVQPAELEDSGVYFCASSQEGFRTDTQYFGPGTRLTVL.

The rearrangement links TRBV29-1 to TRBJ2-1, with D tentatively TRBD2 (7 bases). V gave up 4 bases and J gave up 7 bases, with 14 bases separating them. The CDR3 consists of 13 residues. CDR1 and CDR2 (germline): SQVTM, ANQGSEA. The CDR3 nucleotides are TGCAGCGTTGCACCGGAGGGGGGGAATGAGCAGTTCTTC. It is translated as CSVAPEGGNEQFF.

J is TRBJ1-5 and V is TRBV7-9; 7 bases agree with TRBD1. The CDR3 runs to 15 residues. The germline gives CDR1 SEHNR, CDR2 FQNEAQ (reference sequence). The V gene end was trimmed by 7 bases and the J gene end by 2 bases; junction bases not matched to a gene: 8. CDR3 residues: CASTLGQSGNQPQHF. DNA of the CDR3: TGTGCCAGCACCTTGGGACAGTCAGGCAATCAGCCCCAGCATTTT. Together with reference TRBV7-9 and TRBJ1-5, the CDR3 gives the full variable domain: DTGVSQNPRHKITKRGQNVTFRCDPISEHNRLYWYRQTLGQGPEFLTYFQNEAQLEKSRLLSDRFSAERPKGSFSTLEIQRTEQGDSAMYLCASTLGQSGNQPQHFGDGTRLSIL.

The chain carries TRBV23-1 and TRBJ2-1; the match to TRBD2 covers 8 bases. TRBV23-1 qualifies as an ORF whose function is uncertain. The V and J ends lost 4 bases and 6 bases, in that order; junction bases with no gene match: 11. This CDR3 has 16 amino acids. In nucleotides, the CDR3 is TGCGCCAGCAGTCCCGCGGGGGGCGGTTGTTCCAATGAGCAGTTCTTC. Its protein product is CASSPAGGGCSNEQFF.

The CDR3: CASSLAVLNQPQHF. The CDR3 DNA follows: TGTGCCAGCAGCTTGGCAGTCTTAAATCAGCCCCAGCATTTT. J is TRBJ1-5 and V is TRBV5-5; D gene unclear. V lost 0 bases, J lost 4 bases, and 8 bases lay in between. CDR1 is SGHKS, CDR2 YYEKEE, per germline (reference sequence). The CDR3 consists of 14 residues.

This sequence joins TRBV18 and TRBJ2-3; 8 bases line up with TRBD2. Germline loops: CDR1 KGHSH, CDR2 LQKENI. V shed 2 bases and J 1 base; nucleotides not matched to a gene: 8. CDR3 length equals 17 residues. CDR3 in DNA: TGTGCCAGCTCACCATACCCCGCACTAGCGGGCACAGATACGCAGTATTTT. The encoded protein is CASSPYPALAGTDTQYF.

The CDR3 loop is CASSPSWTGELFF. Here the CDR3 DNA reads TGTGCCAGCAGCCCGAGTTGGACCGGGGAGCTGTTTTTT. The chain links TRBV5-5 to TRBJ2-2; D is unclear. The CDR3 has 13 residues. Germline V gene lookup returns CDR1 SGHKS and CDR2 YYEKEE (reference sequence). Trimming removed 4 bases from V and 5 bases from J, with 9 bases in between. The whole variable domain, filled in from reference TRBV5-5 and TRBJ2-2, reads DAGVTQSPTHLIKTRGQQVTLRCSPISGHKSVSWYQQVLGQGPQFIFQYYEKEERGRGNFPDRFSARQFPNYSSELNVNALLLGDSALYLCASSPSWTGELFFGEGSRLTVL.

V gene TRBV27 combines with J gene TRBJ2-2, with 8 nucleotides matching TRBD1. This CDR3 is built from 17 residues. The germline gives CDR1 MNHEY, CDR2 SMNVEV (reference sequence). V trimming: 4 bases; J trimming: 0 bases; junction bases outside the gene matches: 7. Here the CDR3 DNA reads TGTGCCAGCAGTTACACCCGGGACAGGACGAACACCGGGGAGCTGTTTTTT. It yields the protein CASSYTRDRTNTGELFF.

The chain recombines TRBV29-1 with TRBJ2-1; TRBD2 might be the D (5 bases). Germline V gene data show CDR1 as SQVTM and CDR2 as ANQGSEA. This CDR3 spans 12 amino acids. V lost 6 bases to trimming and J lost 6 bases, with 12 bases between them. DNA for the CDR3: TGCAGCGTCAGCCCGGGATTCAATGAGCAGTTCTTC. Its translation: CSVSPGFNEQFF.